This TCR beta chain originates from a study of blood T cells in healthy people across ages. Study results and limitations: Because donor CMV status was unknown, expanded clonotype changes were possibly confounded. Long-lived donors had more naive CD4+ cells and higher diversity than aged donors.

PBMCs, at least 6 million per sample, were isolated. J lost 9 bases, V lost 0 bases, and 4 bases had no gene match. From germline, CDR1 is SGHAT and CDR2 FQNNGV. This CDR3 has 13 residues. This clonotype was picked up many times. Its antigen is still unknown. Next came a second PCR, run for about 6 to 12 cycles, which used a sample-barcoded 5' primer along with a J-beta primer mix. TCRdb analysed the 5' RACE reads with MiXCR anew, one entry per CDR3 protein. This sample has hundreds of thousands of distinct CDR3 sequences, with over 20% found just once. V gene TRBV11-2 combines with J gene TRBJ2-5; TRBD2 matches 7 bases. Material for sequencing was blood. The TCR originated in a man between 65 and 85 years old in good health. The CDR3 nucleotides read TGTGCCAGCAGCTTAGAGCCTAGCGGTGCCCAGTACTTC. Translation: CASSLEPSGAQYF.